The sequence of this T cell receptor beta chain was determined in a study of memory CD8 T cells in hepatitis C reinfection. Across the study: Chronic HCV followed reinfection in a couple of donors who cleared primary infection. Reinfection meant HCV RNA positivity after two negatives ≥60 days apart.

Stated time point: late/post reinfection, 12 to 24 weeks after detection. No in vitro expansion preceded TCR sequencing of the sorted cells. Donors were people who inject drugs in the Montreal HEPCO cohort. The data were produced by immunoSEQ multiplex PCR, yet TCRdb's version contains in-frame clones alone and is incomplete. This sample yields approximately 46,000 clones, of which roughly 89% are seen a single time; 0.72% belongs to the top ten. This clone has more than one count but fewer than ten. With V trimmed by 3 bases and J by 4 bases, 11 bases remained unmatched. CDR3 length equals 16 residues. Germline-derived CDR1 and CDR2 are MGHRA and YSYEKL.

The receptor comes from a man between 18 and 29 years old with hepatitis C virus infection. Sequences were obtained from naive CD8+ T cells sorted from blood. J is TRBJ2-7 and V is TRBV4-1; 8 bases align to TRBD2. CDR3 nucleotide sequence: TGCGCCAGCAGCCAGCGAGCGGGAGTGGAACAGTACGAGCAGTACTTC. This gives the protein CASSQRAGVEQYEQYF.